This is a list of T cell receptor beta chains from one sample in a study of blood T cell repertoires in COVID-19. Some clones are missing from TCRdb's copy, which holds only in-frame ones; the method was immunoSEQ multiplex PCR. The sample consists of approximately 130,000 clones, 75% to 90% of them appearing once. The sequenced sample consisted of peripheral blood. The receptors derive from a man aged 70-80 years with active or convalescent COVID-19. Both conserved end residues are part of each CDR3. The D gene is left open where the match is weak. Expanded clones get a size class; other rows say once, few or many, or leave the size out.

J gene: TRBJ1-3
clone size: once
D gene: NA
CDR3 length: 13
V gene: TRBV28
CDR3 DNA: TGTGCCAGCACAGGGGTTAACGGAAACACCATATATTTT
CDR3 protein: CASTGVNGNTIYF

J gene: TRBJ1-6
clone size: NA
D gene: NA
CDR3 length: 15
V gene: TRBV6-6
CDR3 DNA: TGTGCCAGCAGTTACTCCCCAGGTGGGGAGTCACCCCTCCACTTT
CDR3 protein: CASSYSPGGESPLHF

J gene: TRBJ1-2
clone size: NA
D gene: NA
CDR3 length: 16
V gene: TRBV7-9
CDR3 DNA: TGTGCCAGCAGCTTAGAAATCCCTGCTAATTGGTATGGCTACACCTTC
CDR3 protein: CASSLEIPANWYGYTF

J gene: TRBJ2-3
clone size: NA
D gene: TRBD1
CDR3 length: 17
V gene: TRBV28
CDR3 DNA: TGTGCCAGCAGTTTATTCGGGACAGGGGGCGGTACAGATACGCAGTATTTT
CDR3 protein: CASSLFGTGGGTDTQYF

J gene: TRBJ1-2
clone size: NA
D gene: TRBD1
CDR3 length: 17
V gene: TRBV19
CDR3 DNA: TGTGCCAGTAGTATACCCCTGAGCAGGGGGTTAGGCTATGGCTACACCTTC
CDR3 protein: CASSIPLSRGLGYGYTF

J gene: TRBJ1-4
clone size: NA
D gene: NA
CDR3 length: 12
V gene: TRBV5-4
CDR3 DNA: TGTGCCAGCAGCGAGAATTATGAAAAACTGTTTTTT
CDR3 protein: CASSENYEKLFF

J gene: TRBJ2-2
clone size: NA
D gene: NA
CDR3 length: 15
V gene: TRBV30
CDR3 DNA: TGTGCCTGGAGCCTGCCCGGGGCGAACACCGGGGAGCTGTTTTTT
CDR3 protein: CAWSLPGANTGELFF

J gene: TRBJ2-1
clone size: NA
D gene: NA
CDR3 length: 15
V gene: TRBV5-4
CDR3 DNA: TGTGCCAGCAGCTTGGGACATGGTCCCTACAATGAGCAGTTCTTC
CDR3 protein: CASSLGHGPYNEQFF

J gene: TRBJ1-4
clone size: NA
D gene: TRBD1
CDR3 length: 14
V gene: TRBV6-5
CDR3 DNA: TGTGCCAGCGGAGGGACAGGGGGCAGTGAAAAACTGTTTTTT
CDR3 protein: CASGGTGGSEKLFF

J gene: TRBJ1-6
clone size: NA
D gene: NA
CDR3 length: 15
V gene: TRBV3-1/TRBV3-2
CDR3 DNA: TGTGCCAGCAGCCCGAATGAGTTAAATAATTCACCCCTCCACTTT
CDR3 protein: CASSPNELNNSPLHF

J gene: TRBJ2-7
clone size: NA
D gene: TRBD1
CDR3 length: 15
V gene: TRBV7-9
CDR3 DNA: TGTGCCAGCAGCGCACCCCCGGGACAGGGATACGAGCAGTACTTC
CDR3 protein: CASSAPPGQGYEQYF

J gene: TRBJ1-5
clone size: NA
D gene: NA
CDR3 length: 13
V gene: TRBV27
CDR3 DNA: TGTGCCAGCAGTCCACAGGAAAATCAGCCCCAGCATTTT
CDR3 protein: CASSPQENQPQHF

J gene: TRBJ2-7
clone size: NA
D gene: TRBD1
CDR3 length: 15
V gene: TRBV18
CDR3 DNA: TGTGCCAGCTCAGAGGGACAGGGCCATTCCTACGAGCAGTACTTC
CDR3 protein: CASSEGQGHSYEQYF

J gene: TRBJ1-1
clone size: NA
D gene: NA
CDR3 length: 15
V gene: TRBV11-2
CDR3 DNA: TGTGCCAGCAGGGCTACGGGAGGGGTGAACACTGAAGCTTTCTTT
CDR3 protein: CASRATGGVNTEAFF

J gene: TRBJ2-2
clone size: NA
D gene: TRBD1
CDR3 length: 15
V gene: TRBV7-3
CDR3 DNA: TGTGCCAGCAGCATACATGGACAGGGGACCGGGGAGCTGTTTTTT
CDR3 protein: CASSIHGQGTGELFF

J gene: TRBJ1-4
clone size: NA
D gene: NA
CDR3 length: 14
V gene: TRBV5-1
CDR3 DNA: TGCGCCAGCAGCCTAAATACGGGAAATGAAAAACTGTTTTTT
CDR3 protein: CASSLNTGNEKLFF

J gene: TRBJ1-2
clone size: NA
D gene: TRBD1
CDR3 length: 13
V gene: TRBV5-4
CDR3 DNA: TGTGCCACTTGGGGACAGGGAACCTATGGCTACACCTTC
CDR3 protein: CATWGQGTYGYTF

J gene: TRBJ1-2
clone size: NA
D gene: NA
CDR3 length: 14
V gene: TRBV19
CDR3 DNA: TGTGCCAGTAGTGCGGGACCAGGCGGCTATGGCTACACCTTC
CDR3 protein: CASSAGPGGYGYTF

J gene: TRBJ2-1
clone size: NA
D gene: NA
CDR3 length: 15
V gene: TRBV24-1
CDR3 DNA: TGTGCCACCAGTGTGAGACAAGGAGGGTACAATGAGCAGTTCTTC
CDR3 protein: CATSVRQGGYNEQFF

J gene: TRBJ2-7
clone size: NA
D gene: NA
CDR3 length: 13
V gene: TRBV5-1
CDR3 DNA: TGCGCCAGCAGCTTGGACAGTTTCTACGAGCAGTACTTC
CDR3 protein: CASSLDSFYEQYF

J gene: TRBJ1-2
clone size: NA
D gene: TRBD1
CDR3 length: 17
V gene: TRBV5-1
CDR3 DNA: TGCGCCAGCAGCTCCACAGGGGGCGGTGGGACTAACTATGGCTACACCTTC
CDR3 protein: CASSSTGGGGTNYGYTF

J gene: TRBJ1-2
clone size: NA
D gene: NA
CDR3 length: 14
V gene: TRBV19
CDR3 DNA: TGTGCCAGTAGTATTTTACACAGGGACGATGGCTACACCTTC
CDR3 protein: CASSILHRDDGYTF

J gene: TRBJ2-3
clone size: NA
D gene: NA
CDR3 length: 14
V gene: TRBV5-1
CDR3 DNA: TGCGCCAGTACCGGGGGACAGAGCACAGATACGCAGTATTTT
CDR3 protein: CASTGGQSTDTQYF

J gene: TRBJ2-1
clone size: NA
D gene: NA
CDR3 length: 16
V gene: TRBV6-4
CDR3 DNA: TGTGCCAGCATCCCCGGTGGGACACTGCGCCGCCATGAGCAGTTCTTC
CDR3 protein: CASIPGGTLRRHEQFF

J gene: TRBJ1-2
clone size: NA
D gene: TRBD1
CDR3 length: 12
V gene: TRBV5-1
CDR3 DNA: TGCGCCAGCAGTGAGGTAGGGGGCGGCTACACCTTC
CDR3 protein: CASSEVGGGYTF

J gene: TRBJ1-1
clone size: NA
D gene: NA
CDR3 length: 15
V gene: TRBV28
CDR3 DNA: TGTGCCAGCAGTTTGTGGGGCCCCATGAACACTGAAGCTTTCTTT
CDR3 protein: CASSLWGPMNTEAFF

J gene: TRBJ2-5
clone size: NA
D gene: TRBD1
CDR3 length: 14
V gene: TRBV15
CDR3 DNA: TGTGCCACCAGCAGGACAGGGGGTCCAAAGTCCCAGTACTTC
CDR3 protein: CATSRTGGPKSQYF

J gene: TRBJ1-4
clone size: NA
D gene: NA
CDR3 length: 12
V gene: TRBV27
CDR3 DNA: TGTGCCAGCAGTTTATCGGGGGGAAAACTGTTTTTT
CDR3 protein: CASSLSGGKLFF

J gene: TRBJ1-5
clone size: NA
D gene: NA
CDR3 length: 14
V gene: TRBV30
CDR3 DNA: TGTGCCTGGAGTGGTGGCACAGGGAATCAGCCCCAGCATTTT
CDR3 protein: CAWSGGTGNQPQHF

J gene: TRBJ2-7
clone size: NA
D gene: TRBD2
CDR3 length: 16
V gene: TRBV27
CDR3 DNA: TGTGCCAGCAGTCCCTGGACTAGCGGGAACTCCTACGAGCAGTACTTC
CDR3 protein: CASSPWTSGNSYEQYF

J gene: TRBJ2-7
clone size: few
D gene: NA
CDR3 length: 11
V gene: TRBV2
CDR3 DNA: TGTGCCAGCAGTGCTACTTACGAGCAGTACTTC
CDR3 protein: CASSATYEQYF

J gene: TRBJ1-1
clone size: NA
D gene: NA
CDR3 length: 12
V gene: TRBV30
CDR3 DNA: TGTGCCTGGACGGGGAGGGACACTGAAGCTTTCTTT
CDR3 protein: CAWTGRDTEAFF

J gene: TRBJ2-7
clone size: NA
D gene: TRBD2
CDR3 length: 16
V gene: TRBV11-2
CDR3 DNA: TGTGCCAGCAGCTTCCCCCTAGCGGGGGGGACCTACGAGCAGTACTTC
CDR3 protein: CASSFPLAGGTYEQYF

J gene: TRBJ2-4
clone size: NA
D gene: NA
CDR3 length: 13
V gene: TRBV12-3/TRBV12-4
CDR3 DNA: TGTGCCAGCAGTTTACGGGTCGATAACATTCAGTACTTC
CDR3 protein: CASSLRVDNIQYF

J gene: TRBJ1-5
clone size: few
D gene: NA
CDR3 length: 13
V gene: TRBV29-1
CDR3 DNA: TGCAGCGTTGGACGGACGGGGGATCAGCCCCAGCATTTT
CDR3 protein: CSVGRTGDQPQHF

J gene: TRBJ1-2
clone size: NA
D gene: NA
CDR3 length: 11
V gene: TRBV20-1
CDR3 DNA: TGCAGTGCTAGGGGGCTGGGTGGCTACACCTTC
CDR3 protein: CSARGLGGYTF

J gene: TRBJ2-7
clone size: NA
D gene: NA
CDR3 length: 13
V gene: TRBV12-3/TRBV12-4
CDR3 DNA: TGTGCCAGCAGTTTGAGAGTTCTCTACGAGCAGTACTTC
CDR3 protein: CASSLRVLYEQYF

J gene: TRBJ1-2
clone size: NA
D gene: NA
CDR3 length: 12
V gene: TRBV6-6
CDR3 DNA: TGTGCCAGCAGTTCCGGGCAGGGAGGCTACACCTTC
CDR3 protein: CASSSGQGGYTF

J gene: TRBJ1-5
clone size: few
D gene: NA
CDR3 length: 15
V gene: TRBV6-6
CDR3 DNA: TGTGCCAGCAGTTTCACAGGGATTTCGGATCAGCCCCAGCATTTT
CDR3 protein: CASSFTGISDQPQHF

J gene: TRBJ1-5
clone size: NA
D gene: NA
CDR3 length: 13
V gene: TRBV19
CDR3 DNA: TGTGCCAGTACGCAGGGTTTCAATCAGCCCCAGCATTTT
CDR3 protein: CASTQGFNQPQHF

J gene: TRBJ1-1
clone size: NA
D gene: NA
CDR3 length: 11
V gene: TRBV28
CDR3 DNA: TGTGCCAGCAGTCAGGGTTTGATCGCTTTCTTT
CDR3 protein: CASSQGLIAFF

J gene: TRBJ1-6
clone size: NA
D gene: TRBD1
CDR3 length: 13
V gene: TRBV19
CDR3 DNA: TGTGCCAGTAGCCCAGGGGGTCGGTCACCCCTCCACTTT
CDR3 protein: CASSPGGRSPLHF

J gene: TRBJ1-5
clone size: NA
D gene: NA
CDR3 length: 15
V gene: TRBV6-5
CDR3 DNA: TGTGCCAGCAGTTCTAACAGGGAAGGCAATCAGCCCCAGCATTTT
CDR3 protein: CASSSNREGNQPQHF

J gene: TRBJ2-2
clone size: NA
D gene: NA
CDR3 length: 16
V gene: TRBV3-1/TRBV3-2
CDR3 DNA: TGTGCCAGCAGACCAAGTATGACAGGTCTTACCGGGGAGCTGTTTTTT
CDR3 protein: CASRPSMTGLTGELFF

J gene: TRBJ1-2
clone size: once
D gene: NA
CDR3 length: 12
V gene: TRBV6-5
CDR3 DNA: TGTGCCAGCAGTCCGACAGGTGGCGGCTACACCTTC
CDR3 protein: CASSPTGGGYTF

J gene: TRBJ1-2
clone size: NA
D gene: TRBD1
CDR3 length: 13
V gene: TRBV30
CDR3 DNA: TGTGCCTGGGTCCGGACAGGGTACTATGGCTACACCTTC
CDR3 protein: CAWVRTGYYGYTF

J gene: TRBJ2-7
clone size: once
D gene: TRBD2
CDR3 length: 19
V gene: TRBV27
CDR3 DNA: TGTGCCAGCAGTTCCCTACTAGCGGGAGGGACGATCGGGCCTTTCGAGCAGTACTTC
CDR3 protein: CASSSLLAGGTIGPFEQYF

J gene: TRBJ2-7
clone size: NA
D gene: TRBD1
CDR3 length: 14
V gene: TRBV28
CDR3 DNA: TGTGCCAGCCTCGGGACAGGGCAATCCTACGAGCAGTACTTC
CDR3 protein: CASLGTGQSYEQYF

J gene: TRBJ2-7
clone size: once
D gene: NA
CDR3 length: 11
V gene: TRBV5-1
CDR3 DNA: TGCGCCAGCAGCGCGAGCTACGAGCAGTACTTC
CDR3 protein: CASSASYEQYF

J gene: TRBJ2-5
clone size: NA
D gene: NA
CDR3 length: 12
V gene: TRBV12-3/TRBV12-4
CDR3 DNA: TGTGCCAGCAGTTTATCACAAGAGACCCAGTACTTC
CDR3 protein: CASSLSQETQYF

J gene: TRBJ1-4
clone size: once
D gene: NA
CDR3 length: 13
V gene: TRBV6-5
CDR3 DNA: TGTGCCACCGGTAGCCAGAGAGGGGAAAAACTGTTTTTT
CDR3 protein: CATGSQRGEKLFF

J gene: TRBJ2-5
clone size: once
D gene: NA
CDR3 length: 15
V gene: TRBV28
CDR3 DNA: TGTGCCAGCAGTTTGCCCTCCCTAGGTGAGGAGACCCAGTACTTC
CDR3 protein: CASSLPSLGEETQYF

J gene: TRBJ2-1
clone size: NA
D gene: TRBD1
CDR3 length: 15
V gene: TRBV11-3
CDR3 DNA: TGTGCCAGCAGCTGGGGGACAGGGGTCTACAATGAGCAGTTCTTC
CDR3 protein: CASSWGTGVYNEQFF

J gene: TRBJ1-4
clone size: NA
D gene: TRBD1
CDR3 length: 15
V gene: TRBV18
CDR3 DNA: TGTGCCAGCTCACCACCGAGTCAGGGGGCGGAAAAACTGTTTTTT
CDR3 protein: CASSPPSQGAEKLFF

J gene: TRBJ2-5
clone size: NA
D gene: NA
CDR3 length: 11
V gene: TRBV6-5
CDR3 DNA: TGTGCCAGCAGACAGAAGGAGACCCAGTACTTC
CDR3 protein: CASRQKETQYF

J gene: TRBJ2-3
clone size: NA
D gene: TRBD1
CDR3 length: 17
V gene: TRBV24-1
CDR3 DNA: TGTGCCACCAGTGATCCAGCGACAGGGGATAGCACAGATACGCAGTATTTT
CDR3 protein: CATSDPATGDSTDTQYF

J gene: TRBJ2-1
clone size: NA
D gene: TRBD2
CDR3 length: 16
V gene: TRBV7-3
CDR3 DNA: TGTGCCAGCAGCTTGGACGGATCTAGCGGGAGGGGTGAGCAGTTCTTC
CDR3 protein: CASSLDGSSGRGEQFF

J gene: TRBJ2-1
clone size: NA
D gene: NA
CDR3 length: 18
V gene: TRBV6-1
CDR3 DNA: TGTGCCAGCAGTGTCCGAAGGGGGGGGGACGCCGTAAGCAATGAGCAGTTCTTC
CDR3 protein: CASSVRRGGDAVSNEQFF